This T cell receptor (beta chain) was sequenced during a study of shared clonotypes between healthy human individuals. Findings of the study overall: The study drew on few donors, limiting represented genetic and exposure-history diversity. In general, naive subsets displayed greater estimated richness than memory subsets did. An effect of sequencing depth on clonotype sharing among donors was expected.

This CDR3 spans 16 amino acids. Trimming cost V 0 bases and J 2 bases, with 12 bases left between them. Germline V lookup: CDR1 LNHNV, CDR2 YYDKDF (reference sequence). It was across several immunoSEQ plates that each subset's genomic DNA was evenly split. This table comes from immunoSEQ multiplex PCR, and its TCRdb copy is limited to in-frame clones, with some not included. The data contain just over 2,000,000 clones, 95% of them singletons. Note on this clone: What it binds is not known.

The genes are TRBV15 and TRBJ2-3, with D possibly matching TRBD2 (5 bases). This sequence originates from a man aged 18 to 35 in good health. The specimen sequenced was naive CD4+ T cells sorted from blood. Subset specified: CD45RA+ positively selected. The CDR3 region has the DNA TGTGCCACCAGCAGAGATACTAGTCCGAACACAGATACGCAGTATTTT. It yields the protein CATSRDTSPNTDTQYF. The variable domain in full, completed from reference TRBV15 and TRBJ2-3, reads DAMVIQNPRYQVTQFGKPVTLSCSQTLNHNVMYWYQQKSSQAPKLLFHYYDKDFNNEADTPDNFQSRRPNTSFCFLDIRSPGLGDTAMYLCATSRDTSPNTDTQYFGPGTRLTVL.